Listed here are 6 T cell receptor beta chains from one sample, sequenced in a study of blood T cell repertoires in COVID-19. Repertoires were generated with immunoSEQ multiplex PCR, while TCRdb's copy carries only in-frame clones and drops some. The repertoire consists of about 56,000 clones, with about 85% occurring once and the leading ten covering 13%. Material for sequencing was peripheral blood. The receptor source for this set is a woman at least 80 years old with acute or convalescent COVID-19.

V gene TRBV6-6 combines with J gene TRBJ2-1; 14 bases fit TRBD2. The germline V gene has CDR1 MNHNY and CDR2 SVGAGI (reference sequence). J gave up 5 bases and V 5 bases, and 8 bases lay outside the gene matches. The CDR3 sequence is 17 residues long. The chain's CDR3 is CASSRSTSGGGHNEQFF. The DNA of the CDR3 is TGTGCCAGCAGTCGATCGACTAGCGGGGGGGGTCACAATGAGCAGTTCTTC.

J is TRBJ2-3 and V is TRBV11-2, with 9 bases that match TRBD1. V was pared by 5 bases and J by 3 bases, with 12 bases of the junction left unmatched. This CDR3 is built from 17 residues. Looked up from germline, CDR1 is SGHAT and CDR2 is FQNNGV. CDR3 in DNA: TGTGCCAGCAGCACTTCACCAGGACAGGGGAAGACAGATACGCAGTATTTT. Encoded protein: CASSTSPGQGKTDTQYF. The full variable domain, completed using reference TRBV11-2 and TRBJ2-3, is EAGVAQSPRYKIIEKRQSVAFWCNPISGHATLYWYQQILGQGPKLLIQFQNNGVVDDSQLPKDRFSAERLKGVDSTLKIQPAKLEDSAVYLCASSTSPGQGKTDTQYFGPGTRLTVL.

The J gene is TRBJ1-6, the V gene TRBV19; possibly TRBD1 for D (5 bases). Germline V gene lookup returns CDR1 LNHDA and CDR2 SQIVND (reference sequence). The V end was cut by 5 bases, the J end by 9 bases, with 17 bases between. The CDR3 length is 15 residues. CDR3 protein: CASSPGRGSGSPLHF. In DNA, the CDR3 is TGTGCCAGTAGTCCAGGGAGGGGTTCGGGTTCACCCCTCCACTTT.

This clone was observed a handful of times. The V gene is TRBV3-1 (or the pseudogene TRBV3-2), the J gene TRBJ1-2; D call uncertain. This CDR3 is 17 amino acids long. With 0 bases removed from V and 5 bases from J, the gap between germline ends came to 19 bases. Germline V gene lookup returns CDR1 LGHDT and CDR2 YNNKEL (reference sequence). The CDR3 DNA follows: TGTGCCAGCAGCCAAGAGGGTCGTGCACTGGGGAGGTATGGCTACACCTTC. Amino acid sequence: CASSQEGRALGRYGYTF.

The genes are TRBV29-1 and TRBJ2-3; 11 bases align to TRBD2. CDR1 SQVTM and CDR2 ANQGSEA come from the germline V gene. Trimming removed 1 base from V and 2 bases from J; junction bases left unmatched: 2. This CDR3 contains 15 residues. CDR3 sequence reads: CSVEGLAGYTDTQYF. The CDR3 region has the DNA TGCAGCGTTGAAGGACTAGCGGGATACACAGATACGCAGTATTTT.

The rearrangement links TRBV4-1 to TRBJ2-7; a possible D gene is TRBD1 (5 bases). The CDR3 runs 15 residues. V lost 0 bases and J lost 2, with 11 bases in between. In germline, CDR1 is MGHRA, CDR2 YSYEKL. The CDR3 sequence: CASSQDRGLPYEQYF. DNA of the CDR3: TGCGCCAGCAGCCAAGATAGGGGCTTACCCTACGAGCAGTACTTC.